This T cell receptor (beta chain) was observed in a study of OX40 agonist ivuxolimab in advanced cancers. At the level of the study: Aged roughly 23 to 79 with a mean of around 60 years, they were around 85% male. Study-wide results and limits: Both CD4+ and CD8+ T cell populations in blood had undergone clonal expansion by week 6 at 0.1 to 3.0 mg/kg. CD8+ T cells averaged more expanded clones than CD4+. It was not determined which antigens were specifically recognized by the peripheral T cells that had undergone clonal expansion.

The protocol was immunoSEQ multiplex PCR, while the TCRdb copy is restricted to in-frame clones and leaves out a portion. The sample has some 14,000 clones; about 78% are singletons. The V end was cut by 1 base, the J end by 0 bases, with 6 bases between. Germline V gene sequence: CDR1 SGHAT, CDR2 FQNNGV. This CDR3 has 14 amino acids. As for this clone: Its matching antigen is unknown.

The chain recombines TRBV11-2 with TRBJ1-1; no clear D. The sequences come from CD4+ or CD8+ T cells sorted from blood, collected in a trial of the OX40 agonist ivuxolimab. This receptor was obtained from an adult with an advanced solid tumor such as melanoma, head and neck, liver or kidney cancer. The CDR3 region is CASSLAHMNTEAFF. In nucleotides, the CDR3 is TGTGCCAGCAGCTTAGCCCACATGAACACTGAAGCTTTCTTT.